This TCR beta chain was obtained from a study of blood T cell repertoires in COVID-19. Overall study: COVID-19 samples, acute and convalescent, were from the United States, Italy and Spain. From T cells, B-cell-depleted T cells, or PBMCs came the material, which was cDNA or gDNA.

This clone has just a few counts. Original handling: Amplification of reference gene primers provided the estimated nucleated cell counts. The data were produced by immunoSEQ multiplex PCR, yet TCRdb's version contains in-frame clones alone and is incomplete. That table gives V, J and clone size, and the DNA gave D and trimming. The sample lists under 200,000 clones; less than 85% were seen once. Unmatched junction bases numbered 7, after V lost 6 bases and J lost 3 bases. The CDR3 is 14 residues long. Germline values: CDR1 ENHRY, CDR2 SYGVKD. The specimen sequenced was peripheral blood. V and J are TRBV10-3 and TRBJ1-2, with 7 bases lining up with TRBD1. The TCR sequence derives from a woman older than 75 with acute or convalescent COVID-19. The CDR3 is CAISFRQGDYGYTF. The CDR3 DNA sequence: TGTGCCATCAGCTTCAGACAGGGTGACTATGGCTACACCTTC.